One T cell receptor (beta chain) is described in this entry. The entry originates in a study of T cells expressing NK-cell markers. Following a re-call of the 5' RACE reads, TCRdb has one entry per CDR3 protein and lacks DNA. This table lists around 550,000 distinct CDR3 sequences. The germline V gene encodes CDR1 SGHTA and CDR2 FQGNSA. The CDR3 runs 14 residues. Sequencing input: blood T cells: a sorted CD56 or NKG2C T cell subset, CD4+ or CD8+ T cells, or bulk PBMC T cells (not recorded which). The V gene is TRBV7-2, the J gene TRBJ1-2; TCRdb designates TRBD1, a call that cannot be tested without DNA. The TCR was taken from a man between 18 and 29 years old in good health. The CDR3 sequence: CASKMPGPIYGYTF.